Shown below are 8 T cell receptor beta chains from a single sample sequenced in a study of control samples from healthy donors and cancer patients. Here immunoSEQ multiplex PCR was the method, and the copy in TCRdb shows in-frame clones only, minus some. Here the sample spans 350,000 to 450,000 clones, roughly 90% being singletons. The sequenced sample consisted of PBMCs. The receptors were sampled from a man in his forties with head and neck cancer.

The V and J genes are TRBV7-2 and TRBJ2-1, with a tentative D call TRBD1 (7 bases). Per the germline V gene, CDR1 is SGHTA and CDR2 is FQGNSA. V lost 3 bases, J lost 7 bases, and 13 bases lay in between. The CDR3 is 14 amino acids. The CDR3 loop reads CASSFQGGRNEQFF. CDR3 DNA: TGTGCCAGCAGCTTCCAGGGGGGAAGAAATGAGCAGTTCTTC.

J is TRBJ2-7 and V is TRBV25-1; TRBD1 aligns across 10 bases. V gave up 3 bases and J gave up 6 bases; unmatched junction bases: 8. Per germline, CDR1 MGHDK and CDR2 SYGVNS. This CDR3 is 15 amino acids long. CDR3: CASSEFGTGDIEQYF. CDR3 coding DNA: TGTGCCAGCAGTGAGTTTGGGACAGGGGATATCGAGCAGTACTTC.

The rearrangement uses TRBV5-1 and TRBJ1-1; no clear D. Germline V gives CDR1 SGHRS, CDR2 YFSETQ. The CDR3 contains 13 residues. V was pared by 1 base and J by 3 bases, with 7 bases between. The CDR3 spells CASSLLGYTEAFF. For the CDR3, the DNA is TGCGCCAGCAGCTTGCTGGGGTACACTGAAGCTTTCTTT.

This sequence joins TRBV28 and TRBJ2-2, with a possible D match to TRBD2 (5 bases). From germline, CDR1 is MDHEN and CDR2 SYDVKM. The V end was cut by 10 bases, the J end by 0 bases, with 21 bases between. This CDR3 region has 17 residues. The CDR3, as DNA: TGTGCCACCGGAGGACCGGACGACTACTCGAACACCGGGGAGCTGTTTTTT. Its translation: CATGGPDDYSNTGELFF.

The chain links TRBV19 to TRBJ2-5, with D maybe TRBD1 (6 bases). Germline V gives CDR1 LNHDA, CDR2 SQIVND (reference sequence). V was trimmed by 6 bases and J by 2 bases, leaving 13 bases between them. The CDR3 loop spans 14 amino acids. The CDR3 DNA follows: TGTGCCAGTAGGCCTTCAGGGGATCAAGAGACCCAGTACTTC. It encodes CASRPSGDQETQYF.

The chain combines TRBV27 with TRBJ2-7; D gene ambiguous. V lost 5 bases and J lost 2, with 10 bases in between. The germline V gene has CDR1 MNHEY and CDR2 SMNVEV (reference sequence). CDR3 length: 13 residues. CDR3: CASSPVVPYEQYF. In DNA form, the CDR3 reads TGTGCCAGCAGTCCAGTGGTTCCCTACGAGCAGTACTTC.

In its sample, this clone was seen a few times. Here the CDR3 DNA reads TGTGCCATCACCCAAGGGGTGAACACTGAAGCTTTCTTT. Encoded protein: CAITQGVNTEAFF. V gene TRBV10-3 combines with J gene TRBJ1-1; the D gene is possibly TRBD1 (5 bases). Germline-derived CDR1 and CDR2 are ENHRY and SYGVKD. The CDR3 is 13 amino acids. V lost 7 bases, J lost 0 bases, and 9 bases lay in between.

V usage is TRBV9 and J usage is TRBJ2-1; maybe TRBD1 (6 bases). V dropped 0 bases and J dropped 8 bases, with 12 bases sitting between them. This CDR3 has 14 residues. Germline V gene sequence: CDR1 SGDLS, CDR2 YYNGEE. The CDR3 loop reads CASSVDRVADEQFF. Written as DNA, the CDR3 is TGTGCCAGCAGCGTAGACAGGGTGGCGGATGAGCAGTTCTTC.